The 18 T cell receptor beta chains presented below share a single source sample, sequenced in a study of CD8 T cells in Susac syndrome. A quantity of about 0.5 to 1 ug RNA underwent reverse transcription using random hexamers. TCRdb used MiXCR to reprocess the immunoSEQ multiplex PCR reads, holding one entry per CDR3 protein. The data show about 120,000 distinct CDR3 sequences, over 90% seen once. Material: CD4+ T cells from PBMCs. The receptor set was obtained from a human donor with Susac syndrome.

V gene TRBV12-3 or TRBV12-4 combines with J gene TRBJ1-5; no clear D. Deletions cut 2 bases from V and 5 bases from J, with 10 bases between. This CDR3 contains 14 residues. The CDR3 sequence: CASSLMAVDQPQHF. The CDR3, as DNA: TGTGCCAGCAGTTTAATGGCAGTGGATCAGCCCCAGCATTTT.

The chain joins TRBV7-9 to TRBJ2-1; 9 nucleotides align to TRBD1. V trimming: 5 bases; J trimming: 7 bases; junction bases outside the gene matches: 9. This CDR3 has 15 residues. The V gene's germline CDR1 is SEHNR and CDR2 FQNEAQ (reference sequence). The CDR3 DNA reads TGTGCCAGCAGCCTAGGGACAGGGAGGGGGAATGAGCAGTTCTTC. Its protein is CASSLGTGRGNEQFF.

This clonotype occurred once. This CDR3 is CASRVQENTEAFF. CDR3 nucleotide sequence: TGTGCCAGCAGGGTCCAGGAGAACACTGAAGCTTTCTTT. This chain uses TRBV11-1 with TRBJ1-1; no clear D gene. Germline CDR1 SGHAT, CDR2 FQDESV (reference sequence). The CDR3 spans 13 residues. Between the trimmed V and J ends, which lost 6 bases and 1 base, there was a span of 9 bases.

The CDR3 nucleotides read TGTGCCTGGAGTAGGGCCGGCCTCGGGAACACTGAAGCTTTCTTT. It encodes CAWSRAGLGNTEAFF. V usage is TRBV30 and J usage is TRBJ1-1; D is undetermined. The ends were cut back, 2 bases at V and 1 base at J, with 14 bases in the middle. This CDR3 region has 15 residues. Germline V gene lookup returns CDR1 GTSNPN and CDR2 SVGIG (reference sequence).

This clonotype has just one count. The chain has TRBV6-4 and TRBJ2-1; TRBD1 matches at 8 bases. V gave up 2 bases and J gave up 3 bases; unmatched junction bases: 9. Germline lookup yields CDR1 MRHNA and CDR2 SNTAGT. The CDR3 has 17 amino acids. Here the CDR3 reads CASSDHLGRGLYNEQFF. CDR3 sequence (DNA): TGTGCCAGCAGTGACCACCTGGGCAGGGGGCTCTACAATGAGCAGTTCTTC.

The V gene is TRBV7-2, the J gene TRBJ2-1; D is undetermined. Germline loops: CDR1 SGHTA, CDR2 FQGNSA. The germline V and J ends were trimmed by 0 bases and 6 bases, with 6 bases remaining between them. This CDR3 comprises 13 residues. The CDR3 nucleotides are TGTGCCAGCAGCTTAGCGGCGCGCAATGAGCAGTTCTTC. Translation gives CASSLAARNEQFF.

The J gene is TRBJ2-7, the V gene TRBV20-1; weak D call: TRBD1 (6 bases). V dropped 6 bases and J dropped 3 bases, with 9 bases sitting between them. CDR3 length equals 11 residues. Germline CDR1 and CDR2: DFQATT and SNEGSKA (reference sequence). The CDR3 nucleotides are TGCAGTGCGAGACAGGTCTACGAGCAGTACTTC. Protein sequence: CSARQVYEQYF.

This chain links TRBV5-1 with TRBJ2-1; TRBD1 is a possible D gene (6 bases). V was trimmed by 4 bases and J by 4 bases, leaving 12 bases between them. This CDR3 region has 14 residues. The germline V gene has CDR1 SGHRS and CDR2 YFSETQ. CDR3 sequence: CASSVDQGYNEQFF. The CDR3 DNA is TGCGCCAGCAGCGTCGACCAGGGGTACAATGAGCAGTTCTTC.

The chain's CDR3 is CASSVTTSGNYNEQFF. The CDR3 bases are TGTGCCAGCAGTGTCACCACTAGCGGTAATTACAATGAGCAGTTCTTC. The chain employs TRBV2 and TRBJ2-1, with 8 positions matching TRBD2. Germline CDR1 SNHLY, CDR2 FYNNEI. With 4 bases clipped from V and 4 bases from J, the junction kept 9 bases outside the gene matches. The CDR3 runs to 16 residues.

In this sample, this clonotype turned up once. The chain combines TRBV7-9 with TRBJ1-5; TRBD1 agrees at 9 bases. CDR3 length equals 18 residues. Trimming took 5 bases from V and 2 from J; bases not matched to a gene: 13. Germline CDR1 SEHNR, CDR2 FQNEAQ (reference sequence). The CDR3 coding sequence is TGTGCCAGCAGCCGGGGACAGGGATTTGGAAGGGGCAATCAGCCCCAGCATTTT. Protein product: CASSRGQGFGRGNQPQHF.

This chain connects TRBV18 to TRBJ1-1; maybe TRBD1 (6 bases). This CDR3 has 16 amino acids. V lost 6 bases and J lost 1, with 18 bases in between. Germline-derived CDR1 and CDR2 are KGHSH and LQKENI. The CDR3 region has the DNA TGTGCCAGCTCCATACAGGGCCCTTCCCCGAACACTGAAGCTTTCTTT. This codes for CASSIQGPSPNTEAFF.

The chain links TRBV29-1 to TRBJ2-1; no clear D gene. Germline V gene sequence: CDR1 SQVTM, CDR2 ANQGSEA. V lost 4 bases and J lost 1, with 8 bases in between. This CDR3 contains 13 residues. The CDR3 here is CSVVSSSYNEQFF. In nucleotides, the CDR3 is TGCAGCGTTGTCAGCTCATCCTACAATGAGCAGTTCTTC.

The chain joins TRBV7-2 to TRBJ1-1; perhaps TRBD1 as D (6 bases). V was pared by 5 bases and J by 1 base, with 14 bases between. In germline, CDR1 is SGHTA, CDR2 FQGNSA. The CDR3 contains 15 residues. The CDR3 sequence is CASSPQQDRNTEAFF. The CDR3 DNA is TGTGCCAGCAGCCCACAACAGGACAGGAACACTGAAGCTTTCTTT. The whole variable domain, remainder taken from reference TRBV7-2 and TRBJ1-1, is GAGVSQSPSNKVTEKGKDVELRCDPISGHTALYWYRQSLGQGLEFLIYFQGNSAPDKSGLPSDRFSAERTGGSVSTLTIQRTQQEDSAVYLCASSPQQDRNTEAFFGQGTRLTVV.

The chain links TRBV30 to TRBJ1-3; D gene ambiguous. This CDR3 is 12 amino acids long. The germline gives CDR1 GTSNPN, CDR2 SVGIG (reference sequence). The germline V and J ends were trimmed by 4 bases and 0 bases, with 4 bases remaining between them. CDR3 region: CAWMHSGNTIYF. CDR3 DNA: TGTGCCTGGATGCACTCTGGAAACACCATATATTTT.

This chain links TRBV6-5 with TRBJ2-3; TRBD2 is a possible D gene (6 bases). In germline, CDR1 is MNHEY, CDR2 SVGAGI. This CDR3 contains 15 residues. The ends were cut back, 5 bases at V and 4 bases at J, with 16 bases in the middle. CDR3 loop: CASSPPRGGADTQYF. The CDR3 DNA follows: TGTGCCAGCAGTCCCCCACGGGGAGGTGCAGATACGCAGTATTTT.

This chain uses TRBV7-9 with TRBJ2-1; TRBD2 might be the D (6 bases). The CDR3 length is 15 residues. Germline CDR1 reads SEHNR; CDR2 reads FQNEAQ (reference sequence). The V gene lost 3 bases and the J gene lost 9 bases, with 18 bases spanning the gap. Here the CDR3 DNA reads TGTGCCAGCAGCTTGGACCGACTAGTACTGGCTGAGCAGTTCTTC. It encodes CASSLDRLVLAEQFF.

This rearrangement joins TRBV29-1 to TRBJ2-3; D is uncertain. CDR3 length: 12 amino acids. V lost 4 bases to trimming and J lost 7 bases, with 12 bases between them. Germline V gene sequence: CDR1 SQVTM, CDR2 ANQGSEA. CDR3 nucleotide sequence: TGCAGCGTTGCCGGCCACGTCCATACGCAGTATTTT. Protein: CSVAGHVHTQYF.

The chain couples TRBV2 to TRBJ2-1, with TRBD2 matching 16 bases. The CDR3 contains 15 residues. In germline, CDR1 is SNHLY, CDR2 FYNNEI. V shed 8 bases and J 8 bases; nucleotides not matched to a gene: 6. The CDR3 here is CASVGLAGGLDEQFF. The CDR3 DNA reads TGTGCCAGCGTGGGACTAGCGGGAGGGCTAGATGAGCAGTTCTTC.